These 4 T cell receptor beta chains were all obtained from the same sample, sequenced in a study of identifying expanded T cells in peripheral blood. Assay: immunoSEQ multiplex PCR; the TCRdb copy retains only in-frame clones and omits some. There are under 150,000 clones in the sample; 86% occur only once, and roughly 7.9% lies in the top ten. Sequencing was performed on blood. The receptor source for this set is a person aged 18 to 75 in good health.

The chain employs TRBV11-2 and TRBJ1-3; D not certain. CDR1 and CDR2 from the germline V gene are SGHAT and FQNNGV. This CDR3 contains 13 residues. Deletions cut 2 bases from V and 0 bases from J, with 2 bases between. As DNA, the CDR3 is TGTGCCAGCAGCTTAAACTCTGGAAACACCATATATTTT. Residues: CASSLNSGNTIYF.

V is TRBV5-4 and J is TRBJ2-3, with unresolved D. Trimming removed 0 bases from V and 0 bases from J, with 8 bases in between. Germline V lookup: CDR1 SGHNT, CDR2 YYREEE (reference sequence). This CDR3 comprises 15 residues. The chain's CDR3 is CASSLGVTSTDTQYF. The CDR3 DNA follows: TGTGCCAGCAGCTTGGGTGTAACTAGCACAGATACGCAGTATTTT.

The rearrangement joins TRBV28 to TRBJ2-7; a weak D match, TRBD1 (5 bases). Between the trimmed V and J ends, which lost 3 bases and 4 bases, there was a span of 13 bases. CDR3 size: 14 residues. Germline V lookup: CDR1 MDHEN, CDR2 SYDVKM. The CDR3 DNA reads as TGTGCCAGCAGTTTTTTGGACACCACATACGAGCAGTACTTC. This codes for CASSFLDTTYEQYF.

This chain's CDR3 is CASSSSPRDHQETQYF. CDR3 DNA sequence: TGTGCCAGCAGTTCTAGTCCCCGGGACCACCAAGAGACCCAGTACTTC. The chain has TRBV27 and TRBJ2-5; D tentatively fits TRBD1 or TRBD2 (5 bases each). This CDR3 comprises 16 residues. Germline loops: CDR1 MNHEY, CDR2 SMNVEV (reference sequence). V lost 4 bases to trimming and J lost 0 bases, with 15 bases between them.